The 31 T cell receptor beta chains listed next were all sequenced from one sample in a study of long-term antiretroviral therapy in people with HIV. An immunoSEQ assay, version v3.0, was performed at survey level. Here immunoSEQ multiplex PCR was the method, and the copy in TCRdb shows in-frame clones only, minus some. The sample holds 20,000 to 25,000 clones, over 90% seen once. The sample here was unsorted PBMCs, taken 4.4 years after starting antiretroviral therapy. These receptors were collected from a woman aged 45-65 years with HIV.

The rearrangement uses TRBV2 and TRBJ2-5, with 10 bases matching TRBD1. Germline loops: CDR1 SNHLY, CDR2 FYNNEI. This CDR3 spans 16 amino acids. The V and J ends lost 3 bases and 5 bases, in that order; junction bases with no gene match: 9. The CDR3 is CASSDSLTGGEETQYF. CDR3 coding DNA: TGTGCCAGCAGTGACTCTCTGACAGGGGGCGAGGAGACCCAGTACTTC. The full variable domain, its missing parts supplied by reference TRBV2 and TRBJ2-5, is EPEVTQTPSHQVTQMGQEVILRCVPISNHLYFYWYRQILGQKVEFLVSFYNNEISEKSEIFDDQFSVERPDGSNFTLKIRSTKLEDSAMYFCASSDSLTGGEETQYFGPGTRLLVL.

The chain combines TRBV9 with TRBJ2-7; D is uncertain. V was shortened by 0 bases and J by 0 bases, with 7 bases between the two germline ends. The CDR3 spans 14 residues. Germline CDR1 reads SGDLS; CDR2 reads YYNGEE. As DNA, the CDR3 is TGTGCCAGCAGCGTAGGTGAGGCCTCCTACGAGCAGTACTTC. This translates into CASSVGEASYEQYF.

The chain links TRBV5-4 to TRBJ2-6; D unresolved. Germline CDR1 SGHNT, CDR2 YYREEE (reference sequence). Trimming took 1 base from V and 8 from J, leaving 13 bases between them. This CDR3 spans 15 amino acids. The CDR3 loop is CASSLIGSSSNVLTF. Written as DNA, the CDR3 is TGTGCCAGCAGCTTGATTGGCAGTAGCTCCAACGTCCTGACTTTC.

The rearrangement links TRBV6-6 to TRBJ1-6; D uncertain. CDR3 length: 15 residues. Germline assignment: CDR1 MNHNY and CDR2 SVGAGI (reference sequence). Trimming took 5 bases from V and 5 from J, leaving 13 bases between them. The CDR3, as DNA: TGTGCCAGCAGTGAGGCGGGTAACCATAATTCACCCCTCCACTTT. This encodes CASSEAGNHNSPLHF.

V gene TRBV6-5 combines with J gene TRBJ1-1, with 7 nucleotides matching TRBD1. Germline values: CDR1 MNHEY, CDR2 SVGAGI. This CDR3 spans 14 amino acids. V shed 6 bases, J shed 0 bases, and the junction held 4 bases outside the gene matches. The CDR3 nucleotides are TGTGCCAGCAGCCGGGACAGCCTGAACACTGAAGCTTTCTTT. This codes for CASSRDSLNTEAFF.

For the CDR3, the DNA is TGCAGCGTTGGGGTACGTGGGGCCAACGTCCTGACTTTC. Its translation is CSVGVRGANVLTF. The J gene is TRBJ2-6, the V gene TRBV29-1; D is uncertain. V was cut by 4 bases and J by 3 bases, with 7 bases left in between. The CDR3 covers 13 residues. CDR1 and CDR2 from the germline V gene are SQVTM and ANQGSEA.

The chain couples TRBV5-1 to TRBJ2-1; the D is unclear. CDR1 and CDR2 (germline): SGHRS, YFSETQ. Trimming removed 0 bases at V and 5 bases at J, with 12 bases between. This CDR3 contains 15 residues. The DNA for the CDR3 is TGCGCCAGCAGCTTGGAGAAGGCGTCCCACAATGAGCAGTTCTTC. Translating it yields CASSLEKASHNEQFF.

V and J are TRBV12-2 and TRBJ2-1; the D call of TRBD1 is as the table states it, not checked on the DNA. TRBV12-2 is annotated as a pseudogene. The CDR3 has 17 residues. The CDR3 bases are TGTGCAAGTCGCTTAGCTCCGGGACAGGGGGTTCACAATGAGCAGTTCTTC. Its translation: CASRLAPGQGVHNEQFF.

This CDR3 reads CAIRLTINSPLHF. The CDR3 DNA reads TGTGCCATCAGGCTCACTATTAATTCACCCCTCCACTTT. The chain couples TRBV10-3 to TRBJ1-6, with no clear D. Per germline, CDR1 ENHRY and CDR2 SYGVKD. V was clipped by 6 bases and J by 6 bases, with 9 bases between them. The CDR3 sequence is 13 residues long.

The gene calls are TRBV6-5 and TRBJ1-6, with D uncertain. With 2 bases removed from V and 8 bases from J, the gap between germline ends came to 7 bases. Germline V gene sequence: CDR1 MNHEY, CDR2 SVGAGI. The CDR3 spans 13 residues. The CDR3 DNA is TGTGCCAGCAGTTACGTTGTTGATTCACCCCTCCACTTT. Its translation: CASSYVVDSPLHF.

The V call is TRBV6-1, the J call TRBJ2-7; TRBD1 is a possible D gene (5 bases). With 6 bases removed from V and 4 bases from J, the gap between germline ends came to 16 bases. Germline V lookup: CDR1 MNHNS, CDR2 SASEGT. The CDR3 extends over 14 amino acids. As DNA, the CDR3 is TGTGCCAGCAGGGCCGGCACAGGCCCTTACGAGCAGTACTTC. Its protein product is CASRAGTGPYEQYF.

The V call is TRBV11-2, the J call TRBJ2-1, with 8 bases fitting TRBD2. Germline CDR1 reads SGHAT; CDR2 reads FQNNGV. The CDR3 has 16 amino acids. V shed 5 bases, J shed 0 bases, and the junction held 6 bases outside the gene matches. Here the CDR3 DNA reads TGTGCCAGCAGCCCTTATAGCGGGGACTCCTACAATGAGCAGTTCTTC. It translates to CASSPYSGDSYNEQFF.

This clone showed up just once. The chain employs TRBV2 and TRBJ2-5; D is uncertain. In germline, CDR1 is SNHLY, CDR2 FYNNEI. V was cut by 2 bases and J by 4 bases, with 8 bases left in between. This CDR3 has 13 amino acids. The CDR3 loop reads CASSELRVETQYF. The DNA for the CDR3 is TGTGCCAGCAGTGAATTAAGAGTAGAGACCCAGTACTTC.

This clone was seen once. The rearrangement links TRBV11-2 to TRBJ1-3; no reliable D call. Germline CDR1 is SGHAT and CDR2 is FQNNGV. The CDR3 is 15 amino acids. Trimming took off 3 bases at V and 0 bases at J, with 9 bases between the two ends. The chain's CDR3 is CASSLGAVSGNTIYF. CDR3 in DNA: TGTGCCAGCAGCTTGGGTGCTGTCTCTGGAAACACCATATATTTT.

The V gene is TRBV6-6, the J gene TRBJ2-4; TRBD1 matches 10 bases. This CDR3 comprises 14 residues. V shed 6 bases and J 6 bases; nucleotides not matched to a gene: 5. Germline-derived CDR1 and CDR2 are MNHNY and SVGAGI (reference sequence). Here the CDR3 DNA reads TGTGCCAGCAGCACGGGACAGGGGTTAAACATTCAGTACTTC. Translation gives CASSTGQGLNIQYF.

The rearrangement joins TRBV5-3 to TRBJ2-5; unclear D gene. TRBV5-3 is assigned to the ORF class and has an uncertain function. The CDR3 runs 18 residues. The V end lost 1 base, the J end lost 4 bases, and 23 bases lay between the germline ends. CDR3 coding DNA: TGTGCCAGAAGCTTGTTCTCTGTCGGGCCTCCCTTGGGAGAGACCCAGTACTTC. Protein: CARSLFSVGPPLGETQYF.

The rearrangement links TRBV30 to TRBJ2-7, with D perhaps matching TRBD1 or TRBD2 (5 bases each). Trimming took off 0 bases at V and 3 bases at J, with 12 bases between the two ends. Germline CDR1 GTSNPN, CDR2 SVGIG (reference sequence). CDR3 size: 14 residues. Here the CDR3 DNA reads TGTGCCTGGAGTGTAGGGCCGGGACGCTACGAGCAGTACTTC. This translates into CAWSVGPGRYEQYF.

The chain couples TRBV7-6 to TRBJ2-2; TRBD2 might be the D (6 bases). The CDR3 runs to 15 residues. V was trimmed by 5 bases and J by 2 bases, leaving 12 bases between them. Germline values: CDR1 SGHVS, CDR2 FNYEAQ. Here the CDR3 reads CASSPTRSNTGELFF. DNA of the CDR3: TGTGCCAGCAGCCCGACTAGGAGCAACACCGGGGAGCTGTTTTTT.

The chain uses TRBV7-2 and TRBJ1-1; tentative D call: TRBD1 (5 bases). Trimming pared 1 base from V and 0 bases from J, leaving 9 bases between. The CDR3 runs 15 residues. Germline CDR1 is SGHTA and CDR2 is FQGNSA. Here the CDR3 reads CASSLETGLNTEAFF. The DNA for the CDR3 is TGTGCCAGCAGCTTAGAAACAGGCCTGAACACTGAAGCTTTCTTT.

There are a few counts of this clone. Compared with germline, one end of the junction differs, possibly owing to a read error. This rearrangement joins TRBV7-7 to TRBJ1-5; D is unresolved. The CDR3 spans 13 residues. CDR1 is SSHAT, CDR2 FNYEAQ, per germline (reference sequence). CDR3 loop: CASSPGYNQPQHF. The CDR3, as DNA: TGTGCTAGCAGCCCCGGATATAATCAGCCCCAGCATTTT.

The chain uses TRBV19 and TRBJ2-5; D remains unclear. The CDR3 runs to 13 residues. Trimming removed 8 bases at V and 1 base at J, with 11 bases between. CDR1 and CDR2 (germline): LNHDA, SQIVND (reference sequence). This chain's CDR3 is CASGAGVQETQYF. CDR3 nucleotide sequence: TGTGCCAGTGGAGCTGGGGTCCAAGAGACCCAGTACTTC.

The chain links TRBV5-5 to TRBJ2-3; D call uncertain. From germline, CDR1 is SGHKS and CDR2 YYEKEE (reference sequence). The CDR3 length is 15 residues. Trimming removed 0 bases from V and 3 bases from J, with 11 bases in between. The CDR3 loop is CASSLAGYETDTQYF. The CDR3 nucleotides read TGTGCCAGCAGCTTGGCAGGCTACGAAACAGATACGCAGTATTTT.

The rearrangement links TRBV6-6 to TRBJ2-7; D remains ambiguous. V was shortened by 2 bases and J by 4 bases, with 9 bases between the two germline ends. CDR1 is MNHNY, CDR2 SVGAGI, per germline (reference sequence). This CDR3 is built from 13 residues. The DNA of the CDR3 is TGTGCCAGCAGTTACAGGACGGAGTACGAGCAGTACTTC. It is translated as CASSYRTEYEQYF.

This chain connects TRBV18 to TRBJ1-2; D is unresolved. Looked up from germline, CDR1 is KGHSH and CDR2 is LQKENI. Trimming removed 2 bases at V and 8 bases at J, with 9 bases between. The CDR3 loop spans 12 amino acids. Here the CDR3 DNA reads TGTGCCAGCTCACCAGGGGTAGGAGGCTACACCTTC. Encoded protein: CASSPGVGGYTF.

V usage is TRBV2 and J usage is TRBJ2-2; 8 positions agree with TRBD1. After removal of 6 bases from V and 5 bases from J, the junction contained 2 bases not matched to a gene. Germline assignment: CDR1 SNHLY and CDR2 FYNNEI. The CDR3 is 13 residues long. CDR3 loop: CASSQGATGELFF. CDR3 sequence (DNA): TGTGCCAGCAGCCAGGGGGCTACCGGGGAGCTGTTTTTT.

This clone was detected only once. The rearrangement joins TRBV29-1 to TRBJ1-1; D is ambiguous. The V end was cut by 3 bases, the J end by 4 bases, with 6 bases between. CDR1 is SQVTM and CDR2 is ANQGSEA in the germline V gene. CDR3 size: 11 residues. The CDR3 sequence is CSVERATEAFF. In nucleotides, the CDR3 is TGCAGCGTTGAGCGGGCCACTGAAGCTTTCTTT. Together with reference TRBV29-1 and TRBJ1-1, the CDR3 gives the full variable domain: SAVISQKPSRDICQRGTSLTIQCQVDSQVTMMFWYRQQPGQSLTLIATANQGSEATYESGFVIDKFPISRPNLTFSTLTVSNMSPEDSSIYLCSVERATEAFFGQGTRLTVV.

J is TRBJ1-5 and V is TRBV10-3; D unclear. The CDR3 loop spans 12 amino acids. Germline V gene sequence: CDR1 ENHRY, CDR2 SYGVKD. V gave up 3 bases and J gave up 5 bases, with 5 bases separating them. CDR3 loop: CAISDWDQPQHF. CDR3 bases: TGTGCCATCAGTGATTGGGATCAGCCCCAGCATTTT.

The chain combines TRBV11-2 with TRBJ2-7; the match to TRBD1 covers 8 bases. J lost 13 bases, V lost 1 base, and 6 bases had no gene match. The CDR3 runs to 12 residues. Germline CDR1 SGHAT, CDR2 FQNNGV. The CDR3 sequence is CASSLGPQGAYF. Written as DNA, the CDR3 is TGTGCCAGCAGCTTAGGTCCCCAGGGGGCCTACTTC.

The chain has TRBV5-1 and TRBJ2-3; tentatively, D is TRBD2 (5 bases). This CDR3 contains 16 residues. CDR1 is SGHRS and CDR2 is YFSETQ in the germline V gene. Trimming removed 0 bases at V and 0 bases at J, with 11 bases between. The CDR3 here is CASSLAMDSSTDTQYF. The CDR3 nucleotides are TGCGCCAGCAGCTTGGCCATGGACTCTAGCACAGATACGCAGTATTTT. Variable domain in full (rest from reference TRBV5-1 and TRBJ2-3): KAGVTQTPRYLIKTRGQQVTLSCSPISGHRSVSWYQQTPGQGLQFLFEYFSETQRNKGNFPGRFSGRQFSNSRSEMNVSTLELGDSALYLCASSLAMDSSTDTQYFGPGTRLTVL.

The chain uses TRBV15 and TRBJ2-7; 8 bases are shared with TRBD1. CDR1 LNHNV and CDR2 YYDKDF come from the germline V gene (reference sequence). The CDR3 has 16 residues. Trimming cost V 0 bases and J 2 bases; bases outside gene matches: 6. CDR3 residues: CATSRDSGQEAYEQYF. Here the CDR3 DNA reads TGTGCCACCAGCAGAGATTCGGGACAGGAGGCCTACGAGCAGTACTTC.

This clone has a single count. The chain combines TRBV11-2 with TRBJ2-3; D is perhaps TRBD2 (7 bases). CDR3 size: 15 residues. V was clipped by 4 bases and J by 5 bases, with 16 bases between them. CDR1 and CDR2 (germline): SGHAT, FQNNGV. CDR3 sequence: CASSSRGAYQDTQYF. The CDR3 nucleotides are TGTGCCAGCAGCTCCCGGGGGGCGTACCAAGATACGCAGTATTTT. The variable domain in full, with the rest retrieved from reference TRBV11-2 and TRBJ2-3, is EAGVAQSPRYKIIEKRQSVAFWCNPISGHATLYWYQQILGQGPKLLIQFQNNGVVDDSQLPKDRFSAERLKGVDSTLKIQPAKLEDSAVYLCASSSRGAYQDTQYFGPGTRLTVL.